The 18 T cell receptor beta chains given below trace back to one sample, sequenced in a study of cytomegalovirus exposure and HLA in healthy donors. Primers for the PCR totalled 60 Vbeta and 13 Jbeta. The protocol was immunoSEQ multiplex PCR, while the TCRdb copy is restricted to in-frame clones and leaves out a portion. The sample contains about 190,000 clones, over 65% of which appear only once. Sequenced input: PBMCs. The receptor source for this set is a woman aged 45-65 years in good health and CMV-seropositive.

The chain links TRBV18 to TRBJ2-7, with 7 bases lining up with TRBD2. The CDR3 contains 13 residues. In germline, CDR1 is KGHSH, CDR2 LQKENI. V dropped 5 bases and J dropped 4; count of bases not matched to a gene: 5. CDR3: CASSSGAGYEQYF. The CDR3 nucleotides read TGTGCCAGCTCAAGCGGGGCCGGTTACGAGCAGTACTTC.

The chain uses TRBV7-3 and TRBJ1-6, with 9 bases fitting TRBD1. CDR3 length: 14 residues. Germline V gives CDR1 SGHTA, CDR2 FQGTGA. V shed 5 bases, J shed 10 bases, and the junction held 6 bases outside the gene matches. Here the CDR3 DNA reads TGTGCCAGCAGCAGGACAGGGGAGAGATCACCCCTCCACTTT. This encodes CASSRTGERSPLHF. Complete variable domain (other parts from reference TRBV7-3 and TRBJ1-6): GAGVSQTPSNKVTEKGKYVELRCDPISGHTALYWYRQSLGQGPEFLIYFQGTGAADDSGLPNDRFFAVRPEGSVSTLKIQRTERGDSAVYLCASSRTGERSPLHFGNGTRLTVT.

The chain uses TRBV18 and TRBJ1-5, with D possibly being TRBD1 (6 bases). The V end lost 5 bases, the J end lost 0 bases, and 14 bases lay between the germline ends. This CDR3 has 16 amino acids. CDR1 is KGHSH, CDR2 LQKENI, per germline. The CDR3, as DNA: TGTGCCAGCTCAGAATCTACAGGGAATAGCAATCAGCCCCAGCATTTT. It codes for CASSESTGNSNQPQHF. Looking up the rest from reference TRBV18 and TRBJ1-5 gives the full variable domain: NAGVMQNPRHLVRRRGQEARLRCSPMKGHSHVYWYRQLPEEGLKFMVYLQKENIIDESGMPKERFSAEFPKEGPSILRIQQVVRGDSAAYFCASSESTGNSNQPQHFGDGTRLSIL.

CDR3 in amino acids: CASKGGGGTDTQYF. CDR3 in DNA: TGCGCCAGCAAGGGGGGGGGCGGCACAGATACGCAGTATTTT. The rearrangement joins TRBV5-1 to TRBJ2-3; TRBD2 is a possible D gene (7 bases). Germline V gives CDR1 SGHRS, CDR2 YFSETQ. The CDR3 runs to 14 residues. V gave up 6 bases and J gave up 1 base, with 12 bases separating them.

J is TRBJ2-1 and V is TRBV25-1, with a weak D call TRBD2 (6 bases). CDR1 and CDR2 (germline): MGHDK, SYGVNS. The CDR3 spans 16 residues. V was pared by 3 bases and J by 12 bases, with 24 bases between. CDR3 sequence (DNA): TGTGCCAGCAGTGAGAAAGCGCGCGGGGCCCGATGGGGGCAGTTCTTC. Residues: CASSEKARGARWGQFF.

The CDR3 coding sequence is TGTGCCAGCAGTTTGCCGGGGAACACTGAAGCTTTCTTT. Protein sequence: CASSLPGNTEAFF. The chain has TRBV27 and TRBJ1-1, with D unclear. Per the germline V gene, CDR1 is MNHEY and CDR2 is SMNVEV (reference sequence). Deletions cut 3 bases from V and 1 base from J, with 6 bases between. This CDR3 region has 13 residues.

This chain links TRBV15 with TRBJ1-2; D perhaps matches TRBD1 (5 bases). Germline CDR1 LNHNV, CDR2 YYDKDF (reference sequence). With 8 bases removed from V and 4 bases from J, the gap between germline ends came to 20 bases. This CDR3 has 15 amino acids. The CDR3 DNA reads TGTGCCACCGCCTCTCGCCGGGGGACGGCCTATGGCTACACCTTC. Protein: CATASRRGTAYGYTF.

This chain uses TRBV6-6 with TRBJ1-3, with unresolved D. Germline CDR1 and CDR2: MNHNY and SVGAGI (reference sequence). Trimming shortened V by 9 bases and J by 2 bases, and 5 bases separated the two germline ends. The length of the CDR3 is 11 residues. DNA for the CDR3: TGTGCCAGTACAGCTGGAAACACCATATATTTT. It specifies CASTAGNTIYF.

This clone was found a few times. The chain is built from TRBV5-1 and TRBJ2-6, with D possibly matching TRBD1 (5 bases). Trimming removed 2 bases from V and 1 base from J, with 13 bases in between. The CDR3 totals 17 residues. Germline-derived CDR1 and CDR2 are SGHRS and YFSETQ. CDR3 in amino acids: CASSFTGSQSGANVLTF. The CDR3 nucleotides read TGCGCCAGCAGCTTCACAGGATCACAGTCTGGGGCCAACGTCCTGACTTTC.

The genes are TRBV7-8 and TRBJ2-3, with 8 bases that match TRBD2. Germline V lookup: CDR1 SGHVS, CDR2 FQNEAQ. V lost 11 bases to trimming and J lost 15 bases; unmatched junction nucleotides: 25. The CDR3 runs to 15 residues. CDR3 in amino acids: CAGIQDGFRAGGVYF. In nucleotides, the CDR3 is TGTGCCGGCATTCAAGACGGATTTCGGGCGGGGGGAGTTTATTTT. The complete variable domain, with remaining parts taken from reference TRBV7-8 and TRBJ2-3, reads GAGVSQSPRYKVAKRGQDVALRCDPISGHVSLFWYQQALGQGPEFLTYFQNEAQLDKSGLPSDRFFAERPEGSVSTLKIQRTQQEDSAVYLCAGIQDGFRAGGVYFGPGTRLTVL.

This clone appeared a few times. V and J are TRBV10-2 and TRBJ2-7, with TRBD1 matching over 7 bases. The V gene end was trimmed by 6 bases and the J gene end by 0 bases; junction bases not matched to a gene: 5. In germline, CDR1 is WSHSY, CDR2 SAAADI. This CDR3 has 14 residues. CDR3 nucleotides: TGCGCCAGCAGCCCGACAGGGCTCTCCTACGAGCAGTACTTC. Its protein product is CASSPTGLSYEQYF.

Concerning this clone: The junction shows a germline mismatch at one end, possibly a read error. This chain links TRBV7-9 with TRBJ1-1; possibly TRBD1 for D (5 bases). CDR3 size: 13 residues. Germline CDR1 and CDR2: SEHNR and FQNEAQ (reference sequence). DNA for the CDR3: TGTGCTAGCAGCCGAGACAGGAACACTGAAGCTTTCTTT. It is translated as CASSRDRNTEAFF.

As to this clone: Relative to the germline gene, one junction end is altered; a read error may explain this. The chain has TRBV7-9 and TRBJ2-7; 8 nucleotides line up with TRBD1. The CDR3 loop spans 15 amino acids. Germline CDR1 and CDR2: SEHNR and FQNEAQ (reference sequence). Here the CDR3 reads CTSSLARTGTYEQYF. DNA for the CDR3: TGTACCAGCAGCTTAGCGCGGACAGGGACCTACGAGCAGTACTTC.

The gene calls are TRBV19 and TRBJ1-5, with 7 nucleotides matching TRBD1. The CDR3 is 17 residues long. The germline V gene encodes CDR1 LNHDA and CDR2 SQIVND (reference sequence). Trimming removed 2 bases from V and 3 bases from J; junction bases left unmatched: 10. CDR3 bases: TGTGCCAGTAGTATAAACGGCCGGGACAGACCCAATCAGCCCCAGCATTTT. It is translated as CASSINGRDRPNQPQHF.

The chain couples TRBV30 to TRBJ1-5, with 7 bases fitting TRBD1. With 3 bases clipped from V and 0 bases from J, the junction kept 2 bases outside the gene matches. This CDR3 has 14 amino acids. In germline, CDR1 is GTSNPN, CDR2 SVGIG (reference sequence). The DNA of the CDR3 is TGTGCCTGGAGGCGACAGGGTAGCAATCAGCCCCAGCATTTT. Residues: CAWRRQGSNQPQHF.

This clone has a single count. The V and J genes are TRBV5-1 and TRBJ2-3, with unresolved D. The V end lost 0 bases, the J end lost 3 bases, and 8 bases lay between the germline ends. The CDR3 sequence is 14 residues long. The germline CDR1 and CDR2 sequences are SGHRS and YFSETQ. Here the CDR3 DNA reads TGCGCCAGCAGCTTGGTCCCGTTAACAGATACGCAGTATTTT. Encoded protein: CASSLVPLTDTQYF.

The chain couples TRBV9 to TRBJ1-2, with TRBD1 identical over 10 bases. Germline CDR1 is SGDLS and CDR2 is YYNGEE. The CDR3 runs to 16 residues. V dropped 0 bases and J dropped 4; count of bases not matched to a gene: 6. The CDR3 here is CASSVAGQGVGYGYTF. CDR3 coding DNA: TGTGCCAGCAGCGTAGCCGGACAGGGGGTAGGCTATGGCTACACCTTC.

This clone has a single count. The chain couples TRBV5-6 to TRBJ2-7, with 11 bases fitting TRBD2. Germline CDR1 and CDR2: SGHDT and YYEEEE. V dropped 1 base and J dropped 4; count of bases not matched to a gene: 4. CDR3 length: 15 residues. CDR3 DNA: TGTGCCAGCAGCTTGATAGCGGGGGGGAATTACGAGCAGTACTTC. This translates into CASSLIAGGNYEQYF.